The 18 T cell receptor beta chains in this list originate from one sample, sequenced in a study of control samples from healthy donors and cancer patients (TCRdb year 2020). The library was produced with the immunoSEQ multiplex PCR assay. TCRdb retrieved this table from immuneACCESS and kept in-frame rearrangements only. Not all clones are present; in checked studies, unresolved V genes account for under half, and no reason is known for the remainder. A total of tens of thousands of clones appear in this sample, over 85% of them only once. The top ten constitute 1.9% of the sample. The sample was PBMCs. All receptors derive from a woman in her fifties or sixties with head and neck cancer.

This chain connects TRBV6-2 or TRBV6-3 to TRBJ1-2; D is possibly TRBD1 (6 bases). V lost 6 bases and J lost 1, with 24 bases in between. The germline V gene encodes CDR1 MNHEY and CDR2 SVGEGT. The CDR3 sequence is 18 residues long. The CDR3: CASSRPVQQGSDNYGYTF. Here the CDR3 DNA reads TGTGCCAGCAGCCGACCCGTCCAACAGGGATCAGATAACTATGGCTACACCTTC.

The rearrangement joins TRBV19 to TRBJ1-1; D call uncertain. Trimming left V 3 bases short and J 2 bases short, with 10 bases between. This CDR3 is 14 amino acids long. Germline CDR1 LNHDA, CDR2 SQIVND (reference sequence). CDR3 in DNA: TGTGCCAGTAGTATCGTGGACCCCAACACTGAAGCTTTCTTT. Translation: CASSIVDPNTEAFF.

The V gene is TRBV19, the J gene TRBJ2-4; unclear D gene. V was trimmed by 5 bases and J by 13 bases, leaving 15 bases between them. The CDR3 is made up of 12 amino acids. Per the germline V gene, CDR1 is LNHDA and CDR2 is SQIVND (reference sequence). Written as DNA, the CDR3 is TGTGCCAGTAGTGAAAGGCCGAGTCCACAGTACTTC. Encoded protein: CASSERPSPQYF.

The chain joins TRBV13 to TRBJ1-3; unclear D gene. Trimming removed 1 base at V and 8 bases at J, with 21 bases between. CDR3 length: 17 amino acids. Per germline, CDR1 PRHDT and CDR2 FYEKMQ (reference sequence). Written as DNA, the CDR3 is TGTGCCAGCAGCTTAGTTTCTTCTCCGTCTTCTGGCGACACCATATATTTT. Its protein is CASSLVSSPSSGDTIYF.

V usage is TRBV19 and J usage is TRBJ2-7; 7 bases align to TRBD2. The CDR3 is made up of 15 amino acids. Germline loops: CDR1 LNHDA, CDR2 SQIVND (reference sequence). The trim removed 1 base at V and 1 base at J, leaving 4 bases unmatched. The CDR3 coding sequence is TGTGCCAGTAGTATAGTCCCAGCGGGATCCTACGAGCAGTACTTC. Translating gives CASSIVPAGSYEQYF.

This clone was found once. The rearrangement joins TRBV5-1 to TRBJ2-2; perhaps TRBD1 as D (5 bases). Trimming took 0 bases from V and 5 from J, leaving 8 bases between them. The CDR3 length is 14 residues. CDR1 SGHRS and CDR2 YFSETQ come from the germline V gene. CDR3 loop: CASSLGPGTGELFF. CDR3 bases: TGCGCCAGCAGCTTGGGTCCAGGGACCGGGGAGCTGTTTTTT.

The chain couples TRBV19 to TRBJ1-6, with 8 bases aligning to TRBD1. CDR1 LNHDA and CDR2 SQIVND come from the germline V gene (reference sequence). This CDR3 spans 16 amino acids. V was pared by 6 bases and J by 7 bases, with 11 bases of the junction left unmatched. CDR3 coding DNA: TGTGCCAGTAGAAGCCCCGACCAGGGGGCGAATTCACCCCTCCACTTT. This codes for CASRSPDQGANSPLHF.

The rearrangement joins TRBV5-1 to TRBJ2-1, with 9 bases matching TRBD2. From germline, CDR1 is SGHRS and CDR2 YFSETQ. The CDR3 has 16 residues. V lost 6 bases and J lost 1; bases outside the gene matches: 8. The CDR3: CASIQDSGSSYNEQFF. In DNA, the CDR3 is TGCGCCAGCATCCAAGATAGCGGGAGTTCCTACAATGAGCAGTTCTTC.

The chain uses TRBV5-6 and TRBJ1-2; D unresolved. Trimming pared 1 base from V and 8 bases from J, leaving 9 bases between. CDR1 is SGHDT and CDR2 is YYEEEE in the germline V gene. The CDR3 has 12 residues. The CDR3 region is CASSLLGIGYTF. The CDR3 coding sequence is TGTGCCAGCAGCTTGTTGGGGATAGGCTACACCTTC.

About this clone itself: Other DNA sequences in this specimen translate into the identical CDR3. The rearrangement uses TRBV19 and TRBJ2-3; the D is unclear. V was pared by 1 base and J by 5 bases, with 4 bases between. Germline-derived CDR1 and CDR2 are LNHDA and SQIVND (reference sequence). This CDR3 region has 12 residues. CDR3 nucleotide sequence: TGTGCCAGTAGTATAGGTAGAGATACGCAGTATTTT. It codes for CASSIGRDTQYF.

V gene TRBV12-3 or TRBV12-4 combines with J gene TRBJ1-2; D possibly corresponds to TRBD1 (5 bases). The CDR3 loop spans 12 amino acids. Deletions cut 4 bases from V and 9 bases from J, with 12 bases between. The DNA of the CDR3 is TGTGCCAGCAGTTCGGACCCGGGACGCTACACCTTC. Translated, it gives CASSSDPGRYTF.

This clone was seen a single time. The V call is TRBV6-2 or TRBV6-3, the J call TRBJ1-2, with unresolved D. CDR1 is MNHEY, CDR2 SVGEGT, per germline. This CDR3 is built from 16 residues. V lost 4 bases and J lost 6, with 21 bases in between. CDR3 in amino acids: CASSSRTTSGLNGYTF. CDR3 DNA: TGTGCCAGCAGTTCCCGCACGACCAGCGGGCTAAATGGCTACACCTTC.

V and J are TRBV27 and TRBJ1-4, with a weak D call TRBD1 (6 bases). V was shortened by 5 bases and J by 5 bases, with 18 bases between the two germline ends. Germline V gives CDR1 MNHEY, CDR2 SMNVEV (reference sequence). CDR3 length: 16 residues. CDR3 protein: CASSPAGTRPNEKLFF. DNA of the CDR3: TGTGCCAGCAGTCCAGCCGGGACACGACCGAATGAAAAACTGTTTTTT.

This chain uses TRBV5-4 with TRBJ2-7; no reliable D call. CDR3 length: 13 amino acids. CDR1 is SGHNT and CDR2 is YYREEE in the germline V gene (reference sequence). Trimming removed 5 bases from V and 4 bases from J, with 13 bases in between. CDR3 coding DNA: TGTGCCAGCAGTCCCGGCGGTTCTTACGAGCAGTACTTC. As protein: CASSPGGSYEQYF.

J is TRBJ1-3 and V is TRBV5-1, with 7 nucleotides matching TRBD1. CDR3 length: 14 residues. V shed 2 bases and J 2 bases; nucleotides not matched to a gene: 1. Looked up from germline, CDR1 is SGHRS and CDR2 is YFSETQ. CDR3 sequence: CASSFGTAGNTIYF. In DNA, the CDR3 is TGCGCCAGCAGCTTCGGGACAGCTGGAAACACCATATATTTT.

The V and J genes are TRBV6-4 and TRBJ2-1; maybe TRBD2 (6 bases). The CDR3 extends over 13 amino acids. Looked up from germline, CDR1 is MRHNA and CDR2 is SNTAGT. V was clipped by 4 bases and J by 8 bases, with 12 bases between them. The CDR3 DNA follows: TGTGCCAGCAGTGTGGAGGGAGGAGATGAGCAGTTCTTC. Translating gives CASSVEGGDEQFF.

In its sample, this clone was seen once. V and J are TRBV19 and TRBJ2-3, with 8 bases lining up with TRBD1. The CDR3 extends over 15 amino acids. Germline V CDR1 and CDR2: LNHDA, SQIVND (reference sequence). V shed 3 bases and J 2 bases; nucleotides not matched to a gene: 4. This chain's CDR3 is CASSITQGATDTQYF. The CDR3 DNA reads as TGTGCCAGTAGTATTACGCAGGGGGCCACAGATACGCAGTATTTT.

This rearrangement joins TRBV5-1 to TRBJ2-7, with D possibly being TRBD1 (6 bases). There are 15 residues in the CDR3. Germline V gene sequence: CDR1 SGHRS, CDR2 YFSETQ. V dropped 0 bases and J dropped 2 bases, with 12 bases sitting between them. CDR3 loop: CASSLVGTKTYEQYF. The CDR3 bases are TGCGCCAGCAGCTTGGTCGGGACAAAGACCTACGAGCAGTACTTC.